The 32 T cell receptor beta chains given below trace back to one sample, sequenced in a study of T cell repertoires in cytomegalovirus infection. TCRdb re-called the reads with MiXCR, one entry per CDR3 protein. The sample yields some 180,000 distinct CDR3 sequences, approximately 17% seen once. Material: CD8+ T cells from PBMCs. The receptors stem from a human donor in good health (CMV status not recorded). Some clones in this sample may be carry-over from other donors' samples.

The V gene is TRBV4-2, the J gene TRBJ2-5; D is ambiguous. In germline, CDR1 is LGHNA, CDR2 YNFKEQ. Trimming shortened V by 0 bases and J by 4 bases, and 9 bases separated the two germline ends. The CDR3 has 14 residues. For the CDR3, the DNA is TGTGCCAGCAGCCAAGATCTGTATGGAGAGACCCAGTACTTC. The encoded protein is CASSQDLYGETQYF.

In this sample, this clonotype turned up a few times. This sequence joins TRBV7-9 and TRBJ1-5, with no clear D. Trimming removed 4 bases from V and 0 bases from J, with 7 bases in between. Germline lookup yields CDR1 SEHNR and CDR2 FQNEAQ (reference sequence). The CDR3 covers 14 residues. CDR3 in DNA: TGTGCCAGCAGCTCCGGAGTTAGCAATCAGCCCCAGCATTTT. Its translation: CASSSGVSNQPQHF.

This sequence joins TRBV12-3 or TRBV12-4 and TRBJ1-5, with D uncertain. The CDR3 length is 16 residues. With 5 bases removed from V and 5 bases from J, the gap between germline ends came to 19 bases. CDR3 loop: CASSPLGPPFYQPQHF. DNA of the CDR3: TGTGCCAGCAGTCCGCTCGGCCCTCCCTTCTATCAGCCCCAGCATTTT.

This clonotype occurred a few times. The chain carries TRBV28 and TRBJ2-7; the D call may be TRBD1 or TRBD2 (5 bases each). Germline CDR1 is MDHEN and CDR2 is SYDVKM. CDR3 length: 16 amino acids. V was shortened by 6 bases and J by 0 bases, with 18 bases between the two germline ends. DNA of the CDR3: TGTGCCAGCAGCCGCTTGGCCACAGGACTCTCCTACGAGCAGTACTTC. Residues: CASSRLATGLSYEQYF.

This clonotype was seen only a few times. A junction boundary mismatches the germline segment, possibly from a read error. The chain recombines TRBV9 with TRBJ1-4, with 8 positions matching TRBD1. Germline V gene data show CDR1 as SGDLS and CDR2 as YYNGEE. CDR3 length: 13 residues. The CDR3 here is CASSPNGLRDRIF. The CDR3 DNA sequence: TGTGCCAGCAGCCCGAACGGACTCCGGGACAGGATTTTT.

This rearrangement joins TRBV12-3 or TRBV12-4 to TRBJ2-7; tentative D call: TRBD1 (6 bases). The CDR3 covers 17 residues. V was cut by 4 bases and J by 2 bases, with 21 bases left in between. This chain's CDR3 is CASSYSLGHGETYEQYF. The CDR3 DNA is TGTGCCAGCAGTTACTCCTTGGGACACGGAGAAACCTACGAGCAGTACTTC.

This clonotype occurred many times. The chain links TRBV7-2 to TRBJ2-3; D gene unclear. V was shortened by 1 base and J by 5 bases, with 13 bases between the two germline ends. The CDR3 runs 15 residues. Germline lookup yields CDR1 SGHTA and CDR2 FQGNSA. For the CDR3, the DNA is TGTGCCAGCAGCTTAGTTGGCAGTTCAGGAGATACGCAGTATTTT. It specifies CASSLVGSSGDTQYF.

V and J are TRBV18 and TRBJ2-7; no reliable D call. From germline, CDR1 is KGHSH and CDR2 LQKENI. This CDR3 has 15 amino acids. Trimming pared 2 bases from V and 5 bases from J, leaving 16 bases between. In nucleotides, the CDR3 is TGTGCCAGCTCACCAGAGGATGATGGTGTGAACGAGCAGTACTTC. This sequence encodes CASSPEDDGVNEQYF.

The chain uses TRBV6-2 or TRBV6-3 and TRBJ1-1, with D possibly being TRBD1 (6 bases). The V gene lost 4 bases and the J gene lost 1 base, with 19 bases spanning the gap. The CDR3 runs 17 residues. Germline V gene lookup returns CDR1 MNHEY and CDR2 SVGEGT. The CDR3 region has the DNA TGTGCCAGCAGTTTCGTGGGGGCAGGACCCACGAACACTGAAGCTTTCTTT. This codes for CASSFVGAGPTNTEAFF.

The sample holds a few counts of this clonotype. The V and J genes are TRBV9 and TRBJ2-1; 7 bases align to TRBD1. The CDR3 runs 15 residues. The V gene end was trimmed by 0 bases and the J gene end by 4 bases; junction bases not matched to a gene: 4. Germline assignment: CDR1 SGDLS and CDR2 YYNGEE. CDR3 loop: CASSVGRTGYNEQFF. The DNA for the CDR3 is TGTGCCAGCAGCGTAGGAAGGACAGGTTACAATGAGCAGTTCTTC.

This clonotype was counted only a few times. The CDR3 region is CASSYRAGGPSEQYF. In DNA, the CDR3 is TGTGCCAGCAGTTACCGGGCGGGGGGGCCTTCCGAGCAGTACTTC. The chain uses TRBV6-2 or TRBV6-3 and TRBJ2-7, with 9 nucleotides matching TRBD2. CDR1 and CDR2 (germline): MNHEY, SVGEGT. The CDR3 spans 15 residues. V shed 2 bases and J 6 bases; nucleotides not matched to a gene: 8.

The gene calls are TRBV28 and TRBJ2-3; 8 bases are shared with TRBD2. The trim removed 1 base at V and 4 bases at J, leaving 7 bases unmatched. The V gene's germline CDR1 is MDHEN and CDR2 SYDVKM. The CDR3 contains 16 residues. The CDR3 sequence is CASSLLTGGFSDTQYF. DNA for the CDR3: TGTGCCAGCAGTTTATTGACGGGGGGGTTCTCAGATACGCAGTATTTT.

This chain links TRBV7-9 with TRBJ2-2, with 7 nucleotides matching TRBD1. Per the germline V gene, CDR1 is SEHNR and CDR2 is FQNEAQ (reference sequence). This CDR3 is built from 16 residues. V trimming: 5 bases; J trimming: 3 bases; junction bases outside the gene matches: 9. The CDR3 coding sequence is TGTGCCAGCAGCCTCCTAACAGGGGCGGACACCGGGGAGCTGTTTTTT. Its protein is CASSLLTGADTGELFF.

The rearrangement links TRBV6-2 or TRBV6-3 to TRBJ2-2; 7 positions match TRBD2. Germline CDR1 reads MNHEY; CDR2 reads SVGEGT. The V gene end was trimmed by 11 bases and the J gene end by 3 bases; junction bases not matched to a gene: 9. This CDR3 is built from 14 residues. The CDR3 protein is CASRGSDHTGELFF. CDR3 nucleotide sequence: TGTGCCTCGCGGGGGTCCGACCACACCGGGGAGCTGTTTTTT.

This clonotype came up a few times. The chain combines TRBV27 with TRBJ1-2; D not certain. Trimming shortened V by 8 bases and J by 6 bases, and 16 bases separated the two germline ends. Germline lookup yields CDR1 MNHEY and CDR2 SMNVEV (reference sequence). CDR3 size: 13 residues. CDR3: CASAPIGRDGYTF. CDR3 in DNA: TGTGCCAGCGCCCCGATAGGGCGGGATGGCTACACCTTC.

This clonotype was seen a few times. The chain employs TRBV7-6 and TRBJ2-7; the D is unclear. Germline assignment: CDR1 SGHVS and CDR2 FNYEAQ. The CDR3 loop spans 15 amino acids. V lost 3 bases to trimming and J lost 3 bases, with 15 bases between them. As DNA, the CDR3 is TGTGCCAGCAGCTTTAGATCCGACACCATCTACGAGCAGTACTTC. Amino acid sequence: CASSFRSDTIYEQYF. Combining the CDR3 with reference TRBV7-6 and TRBJ2-7 gives the whole variable domain GAGVSQSPRYKVTKRGQDVALRCDPISGHVSLYWYRQALGQGPEFLTYFNYEAQQDKSGLPNDRFSAERPEGSISTLTIQRTEQRDSAMYRCASSFRSDTIYEQYFGPGTRLTVT.

The V and J genes are TRBV12-3 or TRBV12-4 and TRBJ2-2; no definite D call. The CDR3 is 14 residues long. Trimming removed 1 base from V and 6 bases from J, with 9 bases in between. The CDR3 sequence: CASSLDFGSGELFF. The CDR3 DNA reads as TGTGCCAGCAGTTTAGATTTCGGATCCGGGGAGCTGTTTTTT.

This clonotype was seen a few times. The CDR3 protein is CASSWGRGPEAFF. Written as DNA, the CDR3 is TGTGCCAGCAGCTGGGGGCGGGGCCCTGAAGCTTTCTTT. The chain has TRBV7-2 and TRBJ1-1, with a weak D call TRBD1 (6 bases). Germline CDR1 reads SGHTA; CDR2 reads FQGNSA. The CDR3 consists of 13 residues. Trimming removed 4 bases at V and 6 bases at J, with 12 bases between.

CDR3 sequence (DNA): TGTGCCAGCAGCTTAGGGCATCTCCAAGAGACCCAGTACTTC. Translating gives CASSLGHLQETQYF. The chain combines TRBV11-2 with TRBJ2-5; D unresolved. The CDR3 totals 14 residues. The V and J ends lost 1 base and 1 base respectively, with 7 bases between them. Germline CDR1 reads SGHAT; CDR2 reads FQNNGV.

V is TRBV6-1 and J is TRBJ1-5; the D gene is possibly TRBD1 (5 bases). Germline CDR1 reads MNHNS; CDR2 reads SASEGT. V was clipped by 8 bases and J by 6 bases, with 26 bases between them. CDR3 size: 17 residues. CDR3 DNA sequence: TGTGCCAGCGCTCCCAAGCCCTGGGCCGGCGGGGGTCAGCCCCAGCATTTT. Amino acids: CASAPKPWAGGGQPQHF.

This clonotype was seen a few times. This chain joins TRBV5-1 and TRBJ2-7, with D perhaps TRBD2 (6 bases). The ends were cut back, 4 bases at V and 5 bases at J, with 13 bases in the middle. Germline loops: CDR1 SGHRS, CDR2 YFSETQ. CDR3 length equals 13 residues. The CDR3 region is CASSRRGPHEQYF. The CDR3 DNA reads TGCGCCAGCAGCCGGCGGGGACCTCACGAGCAGTACTTC.

This chain links TRBV6-6 with TRBJ2-4, with D perhaps matching TRBD1 (6 bases). The CDR3 spans 16 residues. Germline loops: CDR1 MNHNY, CDR2 SVGAGI (reference sequence). Trimming shortened V by 2 bases and J by 0 bases, and 11 bases separated the two germline ends. The CDR3 is CASSYPGVEAKNIQYF. The CDR3 DNA reads TGTGCCAGCAGTTACCCAGGGGTTGAAGCCAAAAACATTCAGTACTTC.

This clonotype was counted only a few times. The V and J genes are TRBV20-1 and TRBJ1-1; 7 nucleotides agree with TRBD1. Per germline, CDR1 DFQATT and CDR2 SNEGSKA (reference sequence). The J segment lost 6 bases and the V segment lost 7 bases, leaving 17 bases of the junction unmatched. This CDR3 is 15 amino acids long. CDR3 nucleotides: TGCAGTGGGCAGGGGGGAGGGGCCCTTTTCTCTGAAGCTTTCTTT. It translates to CSGQGGGALFSEAFF.

Only a few counts were recorded for this clonotype. V is TRBV4-1 and J is TRBJ1-1, with D possibly TRBD1 on 5 matching bases. This CDR3 region has 13 residues. The V end was cut by 1 base, the J end by 4 bases, with 7 bases between. CDR1 is MGHRA, CDR2 YSYEKL, per germline. DNA for the CDR3: TGCGCCAGCAGCCAAGGACAGAGCACTGAAGCTTTCTTT. Its translation: CASSQGQSTEAFF.

The chain recombines TRBV7-6 with TRBJ1-2; 8 nucleotides align to TRBD1. The V and J ends lost 8 bases and 2 bases, in that order; junction bases with no gene match: 7. The CDR3 length is 14 residues. Germline V gene data show CDR1 as SGHVS and CDR2 as FNYEAQ. CDR3 nucleotide sequence: TGTGCCAGCGGGGGGGGACAGGACAACTATGGCTACACCTTC. The encoded protein is CASGGGQDNYGYTF. Complete variable domain (other parts from reference TRBV7-6 and TRBJ1-2): GAGVSQSPRYKVTKRGQDVALRCDPISGHVSLYWYRQALGQGPEFLTYFNYEAQQDKSGLPNDRFSAERPEGSISTLTIQRTEQRDSAMYRCASGGGQDNYGYTFGSGTRLTVV.

The chain joins TRBV7-6 to TRBJ2-1; D might be TRBD1 (7 bases). The CDR3 totals 16 residues. Germline CDR1 SGHVS, CDR2 FNYEAQ. V shed 5 bases and J shed 0 bases, with 14 bases lying between them. CDR3 bases: TGTGCCAGCAGCCATCAGGGGGGCGGCTCCTACAATGAGCAGTTCTTC. This sequence encodes CASSHQGGGSYNEQFF.

V gene TRBV7-2 combines with J gene TRBJ1-4; D is unclear. The germline V and J ends were trimmed by 4 bases and 8 bases, with 14 bases remaining between them. Germline V gene lookup returns CDR1 SGHTA and CDR2 FQGNSA. The CDR3 is 14 residues long. The CDR3 region has the DNA TGTGCCAGCAGCTGGCCTGGACGGCGAGAAAAACTGTTTTTT. Its translation: CASSWPGRREKLFF. Looking up the rest from reference TRBV7-2 and TRBJ1-4 gives the full variable domain: GAGVSQSPSNKVTEKGKDVELRCDPISGHTALYWYRQSLGQGLEFLIYFQGNSAPDKSGLPSDRFSAERTGGSVSTLTIQRTQQEDSAVYLCASSWPGRREKLFFGSGTQLSVL.

Worth noting for this clonotype: Germline and junction disagree at one end, which may indicate a read error. V and J are TRBV7-2 and TRBJ2-7, with 8 positions matching TRBD2. The CDR3 consists of 22 residues. Germline CDR1 is SGHTA and CDR2 is FQGNSA. The CDR3 sequence: CASRLGFSHTSGGPFGGYEQYF. The CDR3 bases are TGTGCCAGCAGATTAGGGTTTAGTCACACGAGCGGGGGACCCTTTGGAGGGTACGAGCAGTACTTC.

A word on this clonotype: A read error may account for a junction end that differs from germline. The V gene is TRBV6-2 or TRBV6-3, the J gene TRBJ2-7; D gene ambiguous. CDR1 is MNHEY, CDR2 SVGEGT, per germline. CDR3 length: 14 amino acids. CDR3 region: CDSSYRKVPYEQYF. The CDR3 DNA sequence: TGTGACAGCAGTTACAGAAAAGTTCCCTACGAGCAGTACTTC.

This chain connects TRBV28 to TRBJ2-3, with 12 bases matching TRBD1. The CDR3 runs to 16 residues. J was trimmed by 2 bases and V by 5 bases; bases with no gene match: 5. Germline lookup yields CDR1 MDHEN and CDR2 SYDVKM. CDR3 DNA: TGTGCCAGCAGTCTGGGACAGGGGGCTATCACAGATACGCAGTATTTT. Residues: CASSLGQGAITDTQYF.

The chain joins TRBV28 to TRBJ1-5; D is undetermined. The CDR3 runs 14 residues. CDR1 and CDR2 from the germline V gene are MDHEN and SYDVKM. The germline V and J ends were trimmed by 5 bases and 2 bases, with 10 bases remaining between them. CDR3 in DNA: TGTGCCAGCAGTCCCTTCCGGGGCAATCAGCCCCAGCATTTT. It yields the protein CASSPFRGNQPQHF.

This clonotype appeared a few times. The J gene is TRBJ1-1, the V gene TRBV29-1; D ambiguous. The germline V and J ends were trimmed by 4 bases and 0 bases, with 9 bases remaining between them. There are 13 residues in the CDR3. Germline CDR1 is SQVTM and CDR2 is ANQGSEA. The CDR3 reads CSVARLVNTEAFF. DNA for the CDR3: TGCAGCGTTGCGAGGTTGGTGAACACTGAAGCTTTCTTT.